The clone carrying this TCR beta chain was seen many times. Its antigen is not identified. This may arise from a read error, as a much more abundant clone is one base away. At the DNA level, this CDR3 is encoded by other sequences in the same sample as well. This sample stems from a study of metastatic and nonmetastatic thyroid tumors. The wider study: Samples came from malignant and benign thyroid patients, and repertoires were compared across blood and tumor or nodule tissue.

Regarding the study as a whole: Reports indicated that malignant thyroid tumors showed significantly higher TCR beta diversity than benign nodules did, in blood and tumor.

Looked up from germline, CDR1 is MNHNS and CDR2 is SASEGT. The CDR3 has 15 amino acids. There were no patients who had received any treatment before thyroid surgery. TCRdb reprocessed the PCR reads via MiXCR. Of some 31,000 clones listed, approximately 7.4% were seen once; the top ten hold 40% to 50%. Sample: blood. This TCR came from a female donor with papillary thyroid cancer or a benign thyroid nodule (not recorded which). Some clones in this sample may be carry-over from other donors' samples. This chain connects TRBV6-1 to TRBJ1-4, with D perhaps matching TRBD1 (6 bases). CDR3 coding DNA: TGTGCCAGCAGGAGGACAGACGCAACCAATGAAAAACTGTTTTTT. Its protein is CASRRTDATNEKLFF.